The present TCR beta chain was sequenced within a study of blood T cell repertoires in COVID-19 (dated by TCRdb to about 2020). As for the study more broadly: Samples covering the acute and convalescent phases of COVID-19 were provided by collaborators in the United States, Italy and Spain. The repertoires were released in a freely available public database intended as a resource for research on the immune response to SARS-CoV-2. A de-identified subject ID, COVID-19 status, age in years and sex were almost always included in the sample metadata. Subjects who had been exposed to COVID-19, were actively infected with it, or had recovered from it provided the deeply sampled blood TCRbeta repertoires that made up the dataset. The material from the prospective study consisted of cDNA or gDNA derived from T cells, B-cell-depleted T cells, or PBMCs. HLA class I and class II types, where available, came from metadata supplied by the sample provider rather than from assay-based typing. The samples were drawn from two sources: the first 160 participants of the ongoing ImmuneRACE study, and over 950 subjects contributed by 6 global collaborators. The investigation overall reported the following: The amount of clinical and demographic metadata varied by source and participant and was provided uncurated.

The CDR3 contains 16 residues, cysteine and phenylalanine counted. Of the read, only the CDR3 DNA is kept; its 48 bases are in frame from base 1. The germline V gene sets CDR1 to SGHRS and CDR2 to YFSETQ. V is trimmed back by 0 bases and J by 5 bases, and the junction contains 6 bases that no gene match accounts for. TCRbeta CDR3 regions were amplified from genomic DNA by means of the immunoSEQ Assay, a bias-controlled multiplex PCR. The paper's processing steps were these. Within the assay, amplification of reference gene primers was used to estimate how many nucleated cells each sample contained. Sequence reads were collapsed and filtered to measure the absolute abundance of every unique TCRbeta CDR3 rearrangement. Productive Simpson clonality was computed per sample as the square root of Simpson's diversity index over productive rearrangements. TCRdb retrieved this table from immuneACCESS and kept in-frame rearrangements only. Not all clones are present; in checked studies, unresolved V genes account for under half, and no reason is known for the remainder. The V and J calls and clone size are taken from that table; D and trimming were inferred from the DNA. The sample table lists fewer than 350,000 clones, approximately 90% of them with a count of one. In total, the top ten clones hold 2.8% of the sample.

Comment on this clone: The antigen it recognizes is unknown. No base quality values were provided; no much bigger clone lies one nucleotide off.

Enrolling through a virtual design, the prospective study's participants ranged in age from roughly 18 to 89 years and lived across 24 United States geographic areas. In the prospective study, cohorts were assigned on the basis of participant-reported clinical history obtained from a screening survey and a study questionnaire. Exposed participants had been in contact with someone with a PCR-confirmed or clinician-diagnosed COVID-19 case within 2 weeks of study entry. Each participant in the prospective study had whole blood, serum and a nasopharyngeal or oropharyngeal swab collected by mobile phlebotomists. Participants in the prospective study had the option to provide additional blood draws and questionnaires over a roughly 2-month period. Before DNA extraction, blood samples from the prospective study were shipped at room temperature or frozen.

This chain is built from TRBV5-1 and TRBJ2-1; 9 of the junction bases match TRBD2. Source material: PBMCs or T cells enriched from blood (not recorded which). This TCR was recovered from a man aged 35-49 years who had been exposed to COVID-19. The DNA is as follows: TGCGCCAGCAGCTTGGACGCGGGAGGGCTAAACAATGAGCAGTTCTTC. The encoded protein is CASSLDAGGLNNEQFF.